A single sample gave rise to the 26 T cell receptor beta chains below, sequenced in a study of OX40 agonist ivuxolimab in advanced cancers. Clones were read by immunoSEQ multiplex PCR, and TCRdb kept only the in-frame ones, dropping some. Altogether 15,000 to 25,000 clones are present, approximately 82% being singletons, with the ten largest covering over 10%. Material: CD4+ or CD8+ T cells sorted from blood, obtained in a trial of the OX40 agonist ivuxolimab. These receptors all come from an adult with an advanced solid tumor such as melanoma, head and neck, liver or kidney cancer.

The genes are TRBV6-5 and TRBJ2-7; perhaps TRBD1 as D (5 bases). V was trimmed by 3 bases and J by 3 bases, leaving 12 bases between them. CDR1 is MNHEY, CDR2 SVGAGI, per germline. The CDR3 runs to 14 residues. The CDR3 DNA sequence: TGTGCCAGCAGTTATGGTCAGGGCTTCTACGAGCAGTACTTC. It is translated as CASSYGQGFYEQYF.

A word on this clone: One base away lies a much larger clone, so this may be a sequencing read error. This specimen includes other DNA sequences encoding the same CDR3. V is TRBV5-6 and J is TRBJ1-5; D unclear. This CDR3 spans 16 amino acids. Germline loops: CDR1 SGHDT, CDR2 YYEEEE. V lost 1 base and J 5 bases, leaving 16 bases between the germline ends. CDR3 DNA: TGTGCCAGCAGCTTGTTTGAAACAAGATTTCATCAGCCCCAGCATTTT. This codes for CASSLFETRFHQPQHF. Combining the CDR3 with reference TRBV5-6 and TRBJ1-5 gives the whole variable domain DAGVTQSPTHLIKTRGQQVTLRCSPKSGHDTVSWYQQALGQGPQFIFQYYEEEERQRGNFPDRFSGHQFPNYSSELNVNALLLGDSALYLCASSLFETRFHQPQHFGDGTRLSIL.

The genes are TRBV30 and TRBJ2-1; 12 nucleotides agree with TRBD2. Germline CDR1 is GTSNPN and CDR2 is SVGIG (reference sequence). V dropped 6 bases and J dropped 8; count of bases not matched to a gene: 8. CDR3 length: 14 amino acids. The CDR3 spells CACQTSGSGDEQFF. The CDR3 DNA is TGTGCCTGCCAGACTAGCGGGAGTGGTGATGAGCAGTTCTTC.

This rearrangement joins TRBV7-9 to TRBJ1-4; 7 bases are a match to TRBD1. The CDR3 consists of 13 residues. Germline V gene lookup returns CDR1 SEHNR and CDR2 FQNEAQ (reference sequence). With 8 bases clipped from V and 7 bases from J, the junction kept 7 bases outside the gene matches. CDR3 sequence reads: CASESGGREKLFF. The CDR3 DNA reads as TGTGCCAGCGAGTCAGGGGGTCGTGAAAAACTGTTTTTT.

V is TRBV2 and J is TRBJ2-7; 10 nucleotides match TRBD1. With 5 bases clipped from V and 4 bases from J, the junction kept 5 bases outside the gene matches. Germline CDR1 reads SNHLY; CDR2 reads FYNNEI. The CDR3 length is 14 residues. CDR3 region: CASSMRQGAYEQYF. In nucleotides, the CDR3 is TGTGCCAGCAGTATGAGACAGGGGGCATACGAGCAGTACTTC.

By sample share, this clone is large. The chain employs TRBV9 and TRBJ2-2, with D maybe TRBD2 (5 bases). V was cut by 0 bases and J by 9 bases, with 12 bases left in between. The CDR3 has 14 amino acids. Germline V gene lookup returns CDR1 SGDLS and CDR2 YYNGEE. CDR3 amino acids: CASSVAYRGRELFF. DNA for the CDR3: TGTGCCAGCAGCGTAGCTTATCGAGGGCGGGAGCTGTTTTTT.

This chain links TRBV5-1 with TRBJ2-7; TRBD2 aligns across 9 bases. This CDR3 spans 14 amino acids. CDR1 and CDR2 from the germline V gene are SGHRS and YFSETQ. After removal of 6 bases from V and 4 bases from J, the junction contained 8 bases not matched to a gene. As DNA, the CDR3 is TGCGCCAGCACACCGACTAGCGGAAGTTACGAGCAGTACTTC. This sequence encodes CASTPTSGSYEQYF. Based on the CDR3 plus reference TRBV5-1 and TRBJ2-7, the full variable domain is KAGVTQTPRYLIKTRGQQVTLSCSPISGHRSVSWYQQTPGQGLQFLFEYFSETQRNKGNFPGRFSGRQFSNSRSEMNVSTLELGDSALYLCASTPTSGSYEQYFGPGTRLTVT.

V gene TRBV9 combines with J gene TRBJ2-2, with D perhaps TRBD1 or TRBD2 (6 bases each). Trimming removed 0 bases at V and 5 bases at J, with 11 bases between. The CDR3 is made up of 15 amino acids. Germline values: CDR1 SGDLS, CDR2 YYNGEE. The CDR3 is CASSVGGALTGELFF. The CDR3 DNA is TGTGCCAGCAGCGTAGGGGGGGCGTTGACCGGGGAGCTGTTTTTT.

The chain carries TRBV27 and TRBJ1-2; D may be TRBD1 (6 bases). The CDR3 loop spans 15 amino acids. CDR1 is MNHEY, CDR2 SMNVEV, per germline (reference sequence). Trimming cost V 2 bases and J 1 base, with 11 bases left between them. The CDR3 DNA reads as TGTGCCAGCAGTTTAGGAACAGGGAGTAACTATGGCTACACCTTC. Amino acids: CASSLGTGSNYGYTF.

This chain links TRBV4-2 with TRBJ2-3; D is uncertain. CDR1 is LGHNA, CDR2 YNFKEQ, per germline. The CDR3 consists of 14 residues. Trimming cost V 0 bases and J 5 bases, with 9 bases left between them. The CDR3 reads CASSQEHPGDTQYF. The CDR3 DNA sequence: TGTGCCAGCAGCCAAGAACACCCGGGAGATACGCAGTATTTT.

The V and J genes are TRBV7-8 and TRBJ2-7, with 10 positions matching TRBD1. Germline values: CDR1 SGHVS, CDR2 FQNEAQ. V trimming: 4 bases; J trimming: 0 bases; junction bases outside the gene matches: 6. The CDR3 extends over 16 amino acids. The CDR3 is CASSYHRDRGSYEQYF. In DNA form, the CDR3 reads TGTGCCAGCAGCTATCACCGGGACAGGGGCTCCTACGAGCAGTACTTC.

In this sample, this clone turned up once. The chain links TRBV11-2 to TRBJ2-5; D ambiguous. The CDR3 is 13 residues long. CDR1 SGHAT and CDR2 FQNNGV come from the germline V gene. The V end lost 7 bases, the J end lost 1 base, and 10 bases lay between the germline ends. CDR3 region: CASTADVQETQYF. The CDR3 DNA reads as TGTGCCAGCACCGCGGATGTCCAAGAGACCCAGTACTTC.

The V gene is TRBV5-4, the J gene TRBJ2-5; maybe TRBD1 (6 bases). The better agreement between TRBJ2-7 and the DNA end casts doubt on the J call. Germline values: CDR1 SGHNT, CDR2 YYREEE (reference sequence). The CDR3 is made up of 14 amino acids. CDR3 in DNA: TGTGCCAGCAGCTTAAGGGACACGTCCTACGAGCAGTACTTC. Encoded protein: CASSLRDTSYEQYF.

This chain links TRBV2 with TRBJ2-7; no clear D gene. The CDR3 is 11 amino acids. Germline V lookup: CDR1 SNHLY, CDR2 FYNNEI. V was clipped by 7 bases and J by 0 bases, with 4 bases between them. CDR3 DNA sequence: TGTGCCAGCATCTACTCCTACGAGCAGTACTTC. This gives the protein CASIYSYEQYF.

This rearrangement joins TRBV6-5 to TRBJ2-1; D is undetermined. This CDR3 has 12 residues. The V gene lost 6 bases and the J gene lost 6 bases, with 9 bases spanning the gap. Germline V gene lookup returns CDR1 MNHEY and CDR2 SVGAGI. CDR3 protein: CASSDASNEQFF. The CDR3 coding sequence is TGTGCCAGCAGCGACGCCAGCAATGAGCAGTTCTTC.

This rearrangement joins TRBV7-2 to TRBJ2-7; D is perhaps TRBD2 (6 bases). The V and J ends lost 1 base and 2 bases respectively, with 12 bases between them. The CDR3 is 15 amino acids. Germline CDR1 and CDR2: SGHTA and FQGNSA. The CDR3 reads CASSLGAGTPYEQYF. CDR3 DNA: TGTGCCAGCAGCTTAGGGGCGGGAACCCCCTACGAGCAGTACTTC.

The chain has TRBV6-4 and TRBJ2-2; 9 nucleotides align to TRBD1. The V segment lost 6 bases and the J segment 4 bases; nucleotides outside the gene matches: 6. The length of the CDR3 is 15 residues. CDR1 and CDR2 (germline): MRHNA, SNTAGT. The CDR3 protein is CASSPGQGGTGELFF. DNA of the CDR3: TGTGCCAGCAGCCCGGGACAGGGCGGCACCGGGGAGCTGTTTTTT.

This clone is labeled large. The rearrangement joins TRBV7-2 to TRBJ2-7; TRBD2 matches 13 bases. In germline, CDR1 is SGHTA, CDR2 FQGNSA. Germline trimming cut 5 bases from V and 1 base from J; bases unmatched to any gene: 11. This CDR3 spans 18 amino acids. CDR3: CASSPGSGLAGLSYEQYF. CDR3 nucleotides: TGTGCCAGCAGCCCGGGGTCGGGACTAGCGGGGCTATCCTACGAGCAGTACTTC.

The chain uses TRBV6-1 and TRBJ1-2, with D possibly being TRBD1 (5 bases). The CDR3 runs 13 residues. Looked up from germline, CDR1 is MNHNS and CDR2 is SASEGT. Trimming removed 3 bases from V and 6 bases from J, with 11 bases in between. CDR3 residues: CASSDRVRDGYTF. The DNA of the CDR3 is TGTGCCAGCAGTGACAGGGTAAGGGATGGCTACACCTTC.

The CDR3 reads CASTKDGRLDTQYF. In nucleotides, the CDR3 is TGTGCCAGCACCAAGGACGGTCGCCTAGATACGCAGTATTTT. This chain links TRBV27 with TRBJ2-3; D is uncertain. Germline values: CDR1 MNHEY, CDR2 SMNVEV (reference sequence). There are 14 residues in the CDR3. The germline V and J ends were trimmed by 7 bases and 5 bases, with 16 bases remaining between them.

This clone was recorded only once. The chain combines TRBV6-1 with TRBJ2-7, with D hard to call. The CDR3 consists of 15 residues. V was shortened by 4 bases and J by 1 base, with 14 bases between the two germline ends. Per germline, CDR1 MNHNS and CDR2 SASEGT. The CDR3 spells CASSVKDDGSYEQYF. The CDR3 coding sequence is TGTGCCAGCAGTGTTAAGGACGACGGTTCCTACGAGCAGTACTTC.

The V gene is TRBV25-1, the J gene TRBJ1-1; 10 bases fit TRBD1. Germline CDR1 is MGHDK and CDR2 is SYGVNS. This CDR3 region has 15 residues. The V segment lost 6 bases and the J segment 4 bases; nucleotides outside the gene matches: 8. The CDR3 DNA is TGTGCCAGCAGCTCCACCGGGACAGGGGCCACTGAAGCTTTCTTT. Encoded protein: CASSSTGTGATEAFF.

The chain joins TRBV6-5 to TRBJ2-1, with D perhaps matching TRBD2 (6 bases). V shed 4 bases and J shed 8 bases, with 18 bases lying between them. Germline V lookup: CDR1 MNHEY, CDR2 SVGAGI. This CDR3 has 15 residues. CDR3 protein: CASSLSVIAEDEQFF. DNA for the CDR3: TGTGCCAGCAGTTTAAGCGTGATAGCGGAAGATGAGCAGTTCTTC.

The rearrangement links TRBV11-2 to TRBJ2-3, with D perhaps TRBD1 or TRBD2 (5 bases each). From germline, CDR1 is SGHAT and CDR2 FQNNGV. Trimming removed 3 bases from V and 2 bases from J, with 12 bases in between. The CDR3 sequence is 15 residues long. The CDR3 coding sequence is TGTGCCAGCAGCTTGTGGCAGGGACCCACAGATACGCAGTATTTT. Protein product: CASSLWQGPTDTQYF. Full variable domain (missing parts from reference TRBV11-2 and TRBJ2-3): EAGVAQSPRYKIIEKRQSVAFWCNPISGHATLYWYQQILGQGPKLLIQFQNNGVVDDSQLPKDRFSAERLKGVDSTLKIQPAKLEDSAVYLCASSLWQGPTDTQYFGPGTRLTVL.

The V and J genes are TRBV9 and TRBJ2-2, with D possibly matching TRBD1 (6 bases). Deletions cut 4 bases from V and 1 base from J, with 20 bases between. This CDR3 has 18 amino acids. CDR1 is SGDLS, CDR2 YYNGEE, per germline. The CDR3 DNA follows: TGTGCCAGCAGCTCTCGGACAGACCCTCTAAGGAACACCGGGGAGCTGTTTTTT. Translating gives CASSSRTDPLRNTGELFF.

CDR3 sequence reads: CASSVSGSRAGELFF. CDR3 nucleotides: TGTGCCAGCAGCGTAAGCGGGAGTAGAGCCGGGGAGCTGTTTTTT. The chain recombines TRBV9 with TRBJ2-2; 8 bases match TRBD2. The germline CDR1 and CDR2 sequences are SGDLS and YYNGEE. Losses at the gene ends were 1 base for V and 6 bases for J; bases not matched to a gene: 5. The CDR3 contains 15 residues. The full variable domain, in which reference TRBV9 and TRBJ2-2 provide the parts outside the CDR3, is DSGVTQTPKHLITATGQRVTLRCSPRSGDLSVYWYQQSLDQGLQFLIQYYNGEERAKGNILERFSAQQFPDLHSELNLSSLELGDSALYFCASSVSGSRAGELFFGEGSRLTVL.